A selection of T cell receptor beta chains follows, all from one sample in a study of blood T cell repertoires in COVID-19. Generated by immunoSEQ multiplex PCR, the TCRdb table keeps only in-frame clones and is missing some. The data contain roughly 250,000 clones, roughly 80% of them singletons. The sample consisted of peripheral blood. The origin of the receptors is a woman between 40 and 55 years old with active or convalescent COVID-19. The CDR3 runs from the conserved cysteine through the conserved F or W. The D gene is left open where the match is weak. Size values are once, few and many counts, or a class for expanded clones, and some rows have none.

abundance	v_gene	d_gene	j_gene	CDR3aa	CDR3nt
NA	TRBV11-2	NA	TRBJ1-1	CASSLVAGAGTEAFF	TGTGCCAGCAGCTTAGTGGCTGGGGCTGGAACTGAAGCTTTCTTT
NA	TRBV28	NA	TRBJ1-2	CASSSSFYGYTF	TGTGCCAGCAGTTCAAGCTTCTATGGCTACACCTTC
NA	TRBV11-3	NA	TRBJ1-6	CASSFRARLDSPLHF	TGTGCCAGCAGCTTTCGTGCCAGGTTAGATTCACCCCTCCACTTT
NA	TRBV5-1	TRBD2	TRBJ2-1	CASSASGGYNEQFF	TGCGCCAGCTCCGCGTCGGGGGGCTACAATGAGCAGTTCTTC
once	TRBV19	NA	TRBJ1-2	CASAGQNYGYTF	TGTGCCAGTGCAGGGCAGAACTATGGCTACACCTTC
NA	TRBV28	TRBD1	TRBJ2-3	CASSFGQGATDTQYF	TGTGCCAGCAGTTTCGGCCAGGGGGCAACAGATACGCAGTATTTT
once	TRBV9	TRBD1	TRBJ1-1	CASSERTGSEAFF	TGTGCCAGCAGCGAGCGGACAGGGTCGGAAGCTTTCTTT
NA	TRBV6-5	NA	TRBJ1-5	CASRDRNHQPQHF	TGTGCCAGCAGGGACAGAAACCATCAGCCCCAGCATTTT
NA	TRBV28	NA	TRBJ1-2	CASSLGDRLPNYGYTF	TGTGCCAGCAGTTTAGGAGACAGATTACCTAACTATGGCTACACCTTC
once	TRBV6-1	TRBD1	TRBJ1-1	CASSETGQVIRRAFF	TGTGCCAGCAGTGAAACGGGACAGGTGATTCGACGAGCTTTCTTT
few	TRBV7-9	NA	TRBJ2-3	CASSLHISTDTQYF	TGTGCCAGCAGCTTACACATAAGCACAGATACGCAGTATTTT
NA	TRBV5-5	NA	TRBJ2-5	CASSLTLYQETQYF	TGTGCCAGCAGCCTTACATTGTACCAAGAGACCCAGTACTTC
NA	TRBV12-3/TRBV12-4	NA	TRBJ1-2	CASRSRTEYGYTF	TGTGCCAGCAGGTCTAGGACAGAGTATGGCTACACCTTC
NA	TRBV9	NA	TRBJ2-6	CASSYSPGGSSGANVLTF	TGTGCCAGCAGCTATTCCCCAGGGGGGAGCTCTGGGGCCAACGTCCTGACTTTC
NA	TRBV28	NA	TRBJ2-3	CASSLMSRTDTQYF	TGTGCCAGCAGTTTAATGAGTCGCACAGATACGCAGTATTTT
NA	TRBV7-3	NA	TRBJ1-1	CASSLEGGNTEAFF	TGTGCCAGCAGCTTAGAAGGGGGGAACACTGAAGCTTTCTTT
NA	TRBV5-1	NA	TRBJ1-6	CASSLNSYYGNSPLHF	TGCGCCAGCAGCTTGAACAGTTATTACGGTAATTCACCCCTCCACTTT
NA	TRBV12-3/TRBV12-4	NA	TRBJ1-1	CASSNLNTEAFF	TGTGCCAGCAGCAACTTGAACACTGAAGCTTTCTTT
NA	TRBV6-5	TRBD1	TRBJ1-5	CASRPTGGNQPQHF	TGTGCCAGCAGGCCGACAGGGGGCAATCAGCCCCAGCATTTT
NA	TRBV12-5	NA	TRBJ1-2	CASGFGQGSHGYTF	TGTGCTAGTGGTTTCGGCCAGGGGTCCCATGGCTACACCTTC
NA	TRBV7-2	NA	TRBJ1-1	CASSVGENTEAFF	TGTGCCAGCAGCGTCGGAGAGAACACTGAAGCTTTCTTT
NA	TRBV6-5	TRBD1	TRBJ1-2	CASGDRSNYGYTF	TGTGCCAGCGGGGACAGGAGCAACTATGGCTACACCTTC
NA	TRBV24-1	NA	TRBJ1-5	CATSDQGSVYQPQHF	TGTGCCACCAGTGACCAGGGTTCCGTCTACCAGCCCCAGCATTTT
NA	TRBV6-5	TRBD1	TRBJ1-2	CASRAAGGYGYTF	TGTGCCAGCAGGGCCGCAGGGGGCTATGGCTACACCTTC
once	TRBV25-1	NA	TRBJ1-2	CASSEWGGTGYTF	TGTGCCAGCAGTGAATGGGGGGGAACTGGCTACACCTTC
NA	TRBV4-1	NA	TRBJ1-4	CASSQGPGENEKLFF	TGCGCCAGCAGCCAAGGGCCGGGAGAGAATGAAAAACTGTTTTTT
once	TRBV7-3	NA	TRBJ2-1	CASSFAGNEQFF	TGTGCCAGCAGCTTCGCGGGCAATGAGCAGTTCTTC
NA	TRBV6-1	NA	TRBJ2-2	CASSERRPGELFF	TGTGCCAGCAGTGAACGGAGGCCCGGGGAGCTGTTTTTT
few	TRBV7-8	NA	TRBJ1-5	CASSYQGNQPQHF	TGTGCCAGCAGCTACCAGGGCAATCAGCCCCAGCATTTT
NA	TRBV7-6	TRBD1	TRBJ2-1	CASSIGYRGNYNEQFF	TGTGCCAGCAGCATCGGATACAGGGGGAACTACAATGAGCAGTTCTTC
many	TRBV19	NA	TRBJ2-1	CASSPSYNEQFF	TGTGCCAGTAGTCCTTCCTACAATGAGCAGTTCTTC
NA	TRBV28	NA	TRBJ2-1	CASSFGDSYNEQFF	TGTGCCAGCAGTTTCGGGGACTCCTACAATGAGCAGTTCTTC
NA	TRBV2	NA	TRBJ1-1	CASSVFRGEAFF	TGTGCCAGCAGTGTATTCCGGGGTGAAGCTTTCTTT
once	TRBV6-5	TRBD1	TRBJ1-6	CASGPPSGGHSPLHF	TGTGCCAGCGGACCCCCCTCAGGGGGCCATTCACCCCTCCACTTT
few	TRBV11-2	NA	TRBJ2-2	CASSLERSGELFF	TGTGCCAGCAGCTTAGAGAGGTCCGGGGAGCTGTTTTTT
few	TRBV6-5	TRBD2	TRBJ2-2	CASSTSSGGTGELFF	TGTGCCAGCAGTACGAGTTCGGGGGGCACCGGGGAGCTGTTTTTT
NA	TRBV6-5	NA	TRBJ2-2	CASSYGRKNTGELFF	TGTGCCAGCAGTTACGGCAGGAAGAACACCGGGGAGCTGTTTTTT
NA	TRBV5-1	NA	TRBJ2-7	CASSDPGRYEQYF	TGCGCCAGCAGCGACCCAGGGCGGTACGAGCAGTACTTC
many	TRBV29-1	TRBD1	TRBJ1-1	CSVAQGASNTEAFF	TGCAGCGTGGCACAGGGGGCTTCGAACACTGAAGCTTTCTTT
NA	TRBV6-6	NA	TRBJ2-5	CASRIDSRAAEETQYF	TGTGCCAGCAGAATAGACTCCCGGGCAGCGGAAGAGACCCAGTACTTC
NA	TRBV5-1	TRBD2	TRBJ2-7	CASSPTRGAYYEQYF	TGCGCCAGCAGCCCCACGCGGGGGGCGTACTACGAGCAGTACTTC
few	TRBV28	TRBD1	TRBJ2-2	CASSLLGTANTGELFF	TGTGCCAGCAGTTTACTAGGGACAGCAAACACCGGGGAGCTGTTTTTT
once	TRBV4-1	NA	TRBJ2-4	CASSLLGVAKNIQYF	TGCGCCAGCAGCCTCTTAGGGGTAGCCAAAAACATTCAGTACTTC
NA	TRBV27	TRBD1	TRBJ1-1	CASSSTGGMNTEAFF	TGTGCCAGCAGTTCGACAGGGGGTATGAACACTGAAGCTTTCTTT
NA	TRBV5-4	TRBD1	TRBJ1-2	CASRSTGRIYGYTF	TGTGCCAGCAGATCGACAGGGCGGATCTATGGCTACACCTTC
NA	TRBV6-2/TRBV6-3	NA	TRBJ1-4	CASSPHPRGAGEKLFF	TGTGCCAGCAGCCCTCACCCCAGGGGCGCGGGTGAAAAACTGTTTTTT
NA	TRBV4-2	NA	TRBJ2-2	CASSTATTNTGELFF	TGTGCCAGCTCGACTGCCACCACGAACACCGGGGAGCTGTTTTTT
NA	TRBV27	NA	TRBJ1-2	CASSFESGAGYTF	TGTGCCAGCAGTTTCGAGTCAGGGGCTGGCTACACCTTC
NA	TRBV5-1	NA	TRBJ2-5	CASSLVSQQETQYF	TGCGCCAGCAGCTTGGTTTCCCAGCAAGAGACCCAGTACTTC
few	TRBV28	NA	TRBJ1-2	CASSAGFLYGYTF	TGTGCCAGCAGCGCAGGGTTTCTCTATGGCTACACCTTC
NA	TRBV5-1	TRBD1	TRBJ1-1	CASSDRDRSGNTEAFF	TGCGCCAGCTCCGACAGGGATCGTTCCGGGAACACTGAAGCTTTCTTT
few	TRBV29-1	NA	TRBJ1-2	CSVVRVQGTNYGYTF	TGCAGCGTTGTTCGGGTTCAGGGGACCAACTATGGCTACACCTTC
NA	TRBV19	TRBD2	TRBJ2-2	CASIRGGAPGELFF	TGTGCCAGTATTCGCGGGGGGGCCCCCGGGGAGCTGTTTTTT
NA	TRBV27	TRBD1	TRBJ2-1	CASSRTGARDEQFF	TGTGCCAGCAGTAGGACAGGGGCCCGAGATGAGCAGTTCTTC
NA	TRBV9	NA	TRBJ2-5	CASSVDGGQRETQYF	TGTGCCAGCAGCGTAGACGGGGGGCAAAGGGAGACCCAGTACTTC